This entry lists 21 T cell receptor beta chains sequenced from one sample in a study of blood T cell repertoires in COVID-19. The assay was immunoSEQ multiplex PCR, and TCRdb's table has in-frame clones only and misses some. The sample has about 310,000 clones; around 89% are singletons. The sample taken for sequencing was PBMCs or T cells enriched from blood (not recorded which). The receptors were gathered from a woman aged 40 to 50 who had recovered from COVID-19.

J is TRBJ2-3 and V is TRBV11-2; no clear D gene. The germline V gene has CDR1 SGHAT and CDR2 FQNNGV. The V and J ends lost 1 base and 5 bases respectively, with 13 bases between them. This CDR3 comprises 15 residues. In DNA form, the CDR3 reads TGTGCCAGCAGCTTAGCGACCCCCAGGATAGATACGCAGTATTTT. It yields the protein CASSLATPRIDTQYF.

The V call is TRBV28, the J call TRBJ1-1; D is perhaps TRBD1 (6 bases). V dropped 7 bases and J dropped 9 bases, with 27 bases sitting between them. This CDR3 has 16 residues. CDR1 and CDR2 (germline): MDHEN, SYDVKM. CDR3 loop: CASTLQVRAGGAKAFF. CDR3 DNA: TGTGCCAGCACGCTTCAAGTCCGGGCGGGGGGCGCAAAAGCTTTCTTT.

V usage is TRBV28 and J usage is TRBJ1-3; D call uncertain. Trimming cost V 6 bases and J 1 base, with 10 bases left between them. Germline loops: CDR1 MDHEN, CDR2 SYDVKM. There are 14 residues in the CDR3. Written as DNA, the CDR3 is TGTGCCAGCAGCGGAGCTTTATCTGGAAACACCATATATTTT. Translated: CASSGALSGNTIYF.

V gene TRBV30 combines with J gene TRBJ1-1, with 7 bases matching TRBD1. The CDR3 is made up of 13 amino acids. The V gene's germline CDR1 is GTSNPN and CDR2 SVGIG (reference sequence). Trimming at V came to 3 bases and at J to 3 bases, leaving 4 bases not matched to a gene. In DNA, the CDR3 is TGTGCCTGGAGGTATACAGGGGACACTGAAGCTTTCTTT. It codes for CAWRYTGDTEAFF.

The chain is built from TRBV6-5 and TRBJ2-3; D is possibly TRBD2 (6 bases). Germline CDR1 reads MNHEY; CDR2 reads SVGAGI. The ends were cut back, 2 bases at V and 0 bases at J, with 9 bases in the middle. The CDR3 sequence is 15 residues long. The CDR3 here is CASSYRSGSTDTQYF. The CDR3 region has the DNA TGTGCCAGCAGTTACCGTAGCGGCAGCACAGATACGCAGTATTTT.

This clone was counted a single time. The CDR3 DNA follows: TGCGCCAGCAGCTTGACAGGGGGGTCATCCTACGAGCAGTACTTC. It codes for CASSLTGGSSYEQYF. The chain couples TRBV5-1 to TRBJ2-7; 8 nucleotides align to TRBD1. CDR3 length: 15 amino acids. The J segment lost 1 base and the V segment lost 1 base, leaving 4 bases of the junction unmatched. Germline CDR1 SGHRS, CDR2 YFSETQ.

The chain is built from TRBV25-1 and TRBJ2-3, with 8 bases that match TRBD1. CDR3 length: 15 amino acids. Germline V gene data show CDR1 as MGHDK and CDR2 as SYGVNS. The J segment lost 5 bases and the V segment lost 2 bases, leaving 6 bases of the junction unmatched. In nucleotides, the CDR3 is TGTGCCAGCAGTGAACGGACAGGGCACGTAGATACGCAGTATTTT. Translating it yields CASSERTGHVDTQYF.

The gene calls are TRBV3-1 (or the pseudogene TRBV3-2) and TRBJ2-7; D remains ambiguous. CDR1 and CDR2 from the germline V gene are LGHDT and YNNKEL (reference sequence). Deletions cut 1 base from V and 6 bases from J, with 13 bases between. The CDR3 contains 14 residues. CDR3 sequence (DNA): TGTGCCAGCAGCCAAGGCCGTACCGGCGGCGAGCAGTACTTC. Translation: CASSQGRTGGEQYF.

This chain connects TRBV27 to TRBJ2-1, with 10 bases fitting TRBD2. Losses at the gene ends were 3 bases for V and 10 bases for J; bases not matched to a gene: 6. CDR3 length: 14 residues. Germline CDR1 reads MNHEY; CDR2 reads SMNVEV (reference sequence). CDR3 loop: CASSLASGREEQFF. The CDR3 DNA follows: TGTGCCAGCAGTTTGGCTAGCGGGAGAGAAGAGCAGTTCTTC.

The V gene is TRBV7-2, the J gene TRBJ1-2, with D perhaps TRBD1 (5 bases). CDR1 and CDR2 (germline): SGHTA, FQGNSA. The CDR3 consists of 16 residues. The V end lost 1 base, the J end lost 14 bases, and 26 bases lay between the germline ends. This CDR3 reads CASSLEGVSGGDPDTF. The CDR3 DNA is TGTGCCAGCAGCTTAGAAGGGGTCAGTGGCGGAGATCCGGATACCTTC.

In this sample, this clone turned up a few times. V usage is TRBV3-1 (or the pseudogene TRBV3-2) and J usage is TRBJ2-2; weak D call: TRBD2 (5 bases). V lost 0 bases and J lost 6, with 8 bases in between. CDR3 length: 14 amino acids. Germline V gene sequence: CDR1 LGHDT, CDR2 YNNKEL (reference sequence). The CDR3 loop reads CASSQDTRAGELFF. In nucleotides, the CDR3 is TGTGCCAGCAGCCAAGATACGCGGGCCGGGGAGCTGTTTTTT.

The V call is TRBV30, the J call TRBJ2-1; TRBD1 aligns across 9 bases. J lost 12 bases, V lost 8 bases, and 17 bases had no gene match. CDR3 length: 14 amino acids. Germline assignment: CDR1 GTSNPN and CDR2 SVGIG (reference sequence). The CDR3 DNA reads as TGTGCCGGCTCCGATCCGGGACAGGGCGGACGGCAGTTCTTC. The encoded protein is CAGSDPGQGGRQFF.

V usage is TRBV6-1 and J usage is TRBJ2-7, with 8 bases identical to TRBD1. Germline assignment: CDR1 MNHNS and CDR2 SASEGT. CDR3 length equals 15 residues. Trimming took 2 bases from V and 2 from J; bases not matched to a gene: 5. CDR3 sequence reads: CASSEYWTGTYEQYF. The DNA of the CDR3 is TGTGCCAGCAGTGAATATTGGACAGGGACCTACGAGCAGTACTTC.

The V gene is TRBV24-1, the J gene TRBJ2-1; 10 bases map to TRBD1. CDR1 and CDR2 (germline): KGHDR, SFDVKD. The CDR3 is 14 residues long. J lost 5 bases, V lost 7 bases, and 4 bases had no gene match. CDR3 amino acids: CATRGTGVHNEQFF. Here the CDR3 DNA reads TGTGCCACCAGGGGGACAGGGGTGCACAATGAGCAGTTCTTC.

This clone was seen once. This chain links TRBV11-3 with TRBJ2-3; 11 nucleotides agree with TRBD2. Looked up from germline, CDR1 is SGHNT and CDR2 is YENEEA. V lost 1 base to trimming and J lost 2 bases; unmatched junction nucleotides: 14. This CDR3 has 20 amino acids. The CDR3 DNA reads TGTGCCAGCAGCTTAGGTACCCGGCTAGCGGGAGGAGAGGACACAGATACGCAGTATTTT. Translated, it gives CASSLGTRLAGGEDTDTQYF.

This clone was seen a single time. The V call is TRBV9, the J call TRBJ1-2; TRBD1 might be the D (6 bases). The CDR3 has 14 residues. The germline CDR1 and CDR2 sequences are SGDLS and YYNGEE. V dropped 4 bases and J dropped 8 bases, with 18 bases sitting between them. The CDR3 nucleotides are TGTGCCAGCAGCCTCCGACAGGAGAGTATCGGCTACACCTTC. Its translation: CASSLRQESIGYTF.

J is TRBJ1-3 and V is TRBV29-1; unclear D gene. There are 14 residues in the CDR3. V was cut by 2 bases and J by 3 bases, with 11 bases left in between. Germline loops: CDR1 SQVTM, CDR2 ANQGSEA. The CDR3 bases are TGCAGCGTTGAATCAGGAACCCATGGAAACACCATATATTTT. This gives the protein CSVESGTHGNTIYF.

V and J are TRBV4-3 and TRBJ2-1, with D hard to call. CDR3 length equals 15 residues. With 0 bases removed from V and 1 base from J, the gap between germline ends came to 7 bases. The germline CDR1 and CDR2 sequences are LGHNA and YSLEER. The CDR3 sequence: CASSQDPGSYNEQFF. CDR3 coding DNA: TGCGCCAGCAGCCAAGACCCGGGTTCCTACAATGAGCAGTTCTTC.

The rearrangement links TRBV28 to TRBJ2-5; D is uncertain. Germline assignment: CDR1 MDHEN and CDR2 SYDVKM. The ends were cut back, 5 bases at V and 5 bases at J, with 9 bases in the middle. The CDR3 is 12 amino acids. The CDR3 DNA is TGTGCCAGCAGTCCCCGGTGGGAGACCCAGTACTTC. Translation: CASSPRWETQYF.

The chain uses TRBV15 and TRBJ2-7, with TRBD1 as a possible D gene (5 bases). CDR1 LNHNV and CDR2 YYDKDF come from the germline V gene (reference sequence). V dropped 0 bases and J dropped 0 bases, with 6 bases sitting between them. The length of the CDR3 is 14 residues. The CDR3 reads CATSREDISYEQYF. The CDR3 coding sequence is TGTGCCACCAGCAGAGAGGACATCTCCTACGAGCAGTACTTC.

The chain employs TRBV5-6 and TRBJ1-2, with D tentatively TRBD1 (5 bases). The CDR3 is 13 amino acids. Germline CDR1 is SGHDT and CDR2 is YYEEEE. The germline V and J ends were trimmed by 4 bases and 7 bases, with 14 bases remaining between them. CDR3 loop: CASSPGGLSGYTF. DNA for the CDR3: TGTGCCAGCAGCCCGGGGGGATTGAGTGGCTACACCTTC. The full variable domain, completed using reference TRBV5-6 and TRBJ1-2, is DAGVTQSPTHLIKTRGQQVTLRCSPKSGHDTVSWYQQALGQGPQFIFQYYEEEERQRGNFPDRFSGHQFPNYSSELNVNALLLGDSALYLCASSPGGLSGYTFGSGTRLTVV.